These 12 T cell receptor beta chains were all obtained from the same sample, sequenced in a study of T cell changes during pregnancy in multiple sclerosis. TCRdb's copy holds only in-frame clones and misses some; the assay was immunoSEQ multiplex PCR. The repertoire includes more than 65,000 clones, more than 85% of them detected once, and approximately 3.4% sits in the top ten. Sample: peripheral blood, taken before pregnancy. These receptors all stem from a female donor with multiple sclerosis, enrolled in a pregnancy study.

V usage is TRBV7-2 and J usage is TRBJ2-5; 9 nucleotides match TRBD2. V shed 4 bases and J 5 bases; nucleotides not matched to a gene: 8. Germline V lookup: CDR1 SGHTA, CDR2 FQGNSA. The CDR3 loop spans 15 amino acids. The CDR3 bases are TGTGCCAGCAGCTCGGTTGGCGGGAGGGCGGAGACCCAGTACTTC. It specifies CASSSVGGRAETQYF.

CDR3 DNA: TGTGCCAGCAGTAGGGGACAGCCCAACAATGAGCAGTTCTTC. This gives the protein CASSRGQPNNEQFF. This chain uses TRBV6-1 with TRBJ2-1, with TRBD1 matching over 7 bases. Germline V gives CDR1 MNHNS, CDR2 SASEGT. V trimming: 5 bases; J trimming: 5 bases; junction bases outside the gene matches: 6. The CDR3 runs 14 residues.

This clone came up a few times. This rearrangement joins TRBV5-1 to TRBJ1-4; weak D call: TRBD1 (6 bases). CDR3 length equals 14 residues. Germline CDR1 and CDR2: SGHRS and YFSETQ. V was clipped by 1 base and J by 5 bases, with 9 bases between them. CDR3 sequence reads: CASSLIGQNEKLFF. The CDR3 bases are TGCGCCAGCAGCTTGATAGGACAGAATGAAAAACTGTTTTTT.

V is TRBV7-9 and J is TRBJ1-4; tentative D call: TRBD1 (5 bases). This CDR3 comprises 15 residues. In germline, CDR1 is SEHNR, CDR2 FQNEAQ (reference sequence). V was clipped by 5 bases and J by 7 bases, with 17 bases between them. CDR3 sequence: CASSRLDSTSEKLFF. For the CDR3, the DNA is TGTGCCAGCAGCCGTCTCGACAGTACTTCTGAAAAACTGTTTTTT.

The V and J genes are TRBV7-8 and TRBJ1-2; D call uncertain. The germline V and J ends were trimmed by 5 bases and 0 bases, with 16 bases remaining between them. The CDR3 consists of 16 residues. Germline loops: CDR1 SGHVS, CDR2 FQNEAQ. CDR3 bases: TGTGCCAGCAGCCTCCTAAGCCGTGGAGCTAACTATGGCTACACCTTC. This encodes CASSLLSRGANYGYTF.

The chain carries TRBV10-3 and TRBJ1-5; 12 nucleotides align to TRBD1. This CDR3 has 19 amino acids. CDR1 is ENHRY and CDR2 is SYGVKD in the germline V gene. V trimming: 11 bases; J trimming: 0 bases; junction bases outside the gene matches: 17. The chain's CDR3 is CAAGTGGDHQIDSNQPQHF. CDR3 nucleotides: TGTGCCGCCGGGACAGGGGGCGATCACCAGATCGATAGCAATCAGCCCCAGCATTTT.

V gene TRBV7-9 combines with J gene TRBJ1-2; 10 bases line up with TRBD1. This CDR3 spans 14 amino acids. From germline, CDR1 is SEHNR and CDR2 FQNEAQ (reference sequence). J was trimmed by 4 bases and V by 5 bases; bases with no gene match: 4. The CDR3: CASSGGQGIYGYTF. The CDR3 DNA sequence: TGTGCCAGCAGCGGGGGACAGGGGATCTATGGCTACACCTTC.

This chain uses TRBV7-2 with TRBJ2-6; weak D call: TRBD2 (5 bases). This CDR3 comprises 15 residues. Germline-derived CDR1 and CDR2 are SGHTA and FQGNSA. Trimming took 5 bases from V and 0 from J, leaving 8 bases between them. DNA of the CDR3: TGTGCCAGCAGCCGAGGGAGCTCTGGGGCCAACGTCCTGACTTTC. This encodes CASSRGSSGANVLTF.

This chain links TRBV7-9 with TRBJ2-7, with a possible D match to TRBD1 (5 bases). The CDR3 length is 13 residues. Germline CDR1 reads SEHNR; CDR2 reads FQNEAQ (reference sequence). Trimming cost V 4 bases and J 3 bases, with 10 bases left between them. CDR3 amino acids: CASSSRGDYEQYF. CDR3 DNA: TGTGCCAGCAGCTCTAGGGGCGACTACGAGCAGTACTTC.

This clone was observed a handful of times. J is TRBJ2-7 and V is TRBV7-9; TRBD2 agrees at 7 bases. Trimming at V came to 6 bases and at J to 2 bases, leaving 7 bases not matched to a gene. The length of the CDR3 is 14 residues. In germline, CDR1 is SEHNR, CDR2 FQNEAQ (reference sequence). The CDR3 nucleotides read TGTGCCAGCAGGCTAGCGGAGGGGCCCTACGAGCAGTACTTC. This encodes CASRLAEGPYEQYF.

This chain uses TRBV5-1 with TRBJ1-4; 9 bases match TRBD1. Trimming at V came to 4 bases and at J to 8 bases, leaving 6 bases not matched to a gene. Germline CDR1 and CDR2: SGHRS and YFSETQ. This CDR3 has 14 amino acids. CDR3 amino acids: CASSLDRGKEKLFF. For the CDR3, the DNA is TGCGCCAGCAGCCTCGACAGGGGGAAGGAAAAACTGTTTTTT.

The chain recombines TRBV7-3 with TRBJ2-3, with a possible D match to TRBD2 (6 bases). There are 15 residues in the CDR3. Germline V lookup: CDR1 SGHTA, CDR2 FQGTGA. Trimming left V 2 bases short and J 2 bases short, with 11 bases between. The CDR3, as DNA: TGTGCCAGCAGCTTAGGGACGGGACTCACAGATACGCAGTATTTT. This codes for CASSLGTGLTDTQYF.